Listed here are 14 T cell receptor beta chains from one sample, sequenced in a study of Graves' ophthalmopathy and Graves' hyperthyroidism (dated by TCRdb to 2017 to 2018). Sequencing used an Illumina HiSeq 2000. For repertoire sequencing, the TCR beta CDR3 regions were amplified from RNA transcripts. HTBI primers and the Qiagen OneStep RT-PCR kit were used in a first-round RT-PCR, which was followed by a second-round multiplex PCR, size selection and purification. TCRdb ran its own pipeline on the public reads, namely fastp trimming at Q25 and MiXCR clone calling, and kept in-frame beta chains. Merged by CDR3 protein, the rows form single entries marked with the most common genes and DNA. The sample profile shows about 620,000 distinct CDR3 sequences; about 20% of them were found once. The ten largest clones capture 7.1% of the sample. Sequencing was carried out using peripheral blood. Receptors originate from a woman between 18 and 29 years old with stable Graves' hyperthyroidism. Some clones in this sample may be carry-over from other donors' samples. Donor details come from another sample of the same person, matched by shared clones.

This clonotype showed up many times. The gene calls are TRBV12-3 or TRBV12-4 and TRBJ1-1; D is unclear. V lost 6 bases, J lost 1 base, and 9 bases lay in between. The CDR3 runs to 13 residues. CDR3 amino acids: CASRKGANTEAFF. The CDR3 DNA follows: TGTGCCAGCAGGAAGGGAGCGAACACTGAAGCTTTCTTT.

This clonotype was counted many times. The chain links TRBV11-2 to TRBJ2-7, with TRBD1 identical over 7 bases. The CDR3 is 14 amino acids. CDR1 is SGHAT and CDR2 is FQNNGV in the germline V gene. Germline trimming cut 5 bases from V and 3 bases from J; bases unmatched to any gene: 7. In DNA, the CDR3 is TGTGCCAGCAGCCGCGAACAGGGGATCTACGAGCAGTACTTC. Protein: CASSREQGIYEQYF.

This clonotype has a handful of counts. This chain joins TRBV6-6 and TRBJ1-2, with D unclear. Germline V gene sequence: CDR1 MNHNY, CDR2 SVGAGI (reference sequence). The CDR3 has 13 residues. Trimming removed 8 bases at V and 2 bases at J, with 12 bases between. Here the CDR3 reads CASYMFSNYGYTF. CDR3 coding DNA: TGTGCCAGCTACATGTTTTCCAACTATGGCTACACCTTC.

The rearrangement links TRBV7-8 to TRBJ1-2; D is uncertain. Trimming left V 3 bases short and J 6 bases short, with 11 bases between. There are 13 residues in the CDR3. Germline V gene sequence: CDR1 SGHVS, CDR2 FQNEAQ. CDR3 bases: TGTGCCAGCAGCTTTTCGGCCCTGGATGGCTACACCTTC. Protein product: CASSFSALDGYTF.

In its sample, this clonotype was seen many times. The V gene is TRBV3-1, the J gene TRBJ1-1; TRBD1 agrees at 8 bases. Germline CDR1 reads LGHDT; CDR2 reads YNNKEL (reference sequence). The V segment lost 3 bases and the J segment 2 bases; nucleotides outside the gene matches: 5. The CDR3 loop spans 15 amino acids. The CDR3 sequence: CASSHWDRTNTEAFF. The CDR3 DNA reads TGTGCCAGCAGCCATTGGGACAGGACTAACACTGAAGCTTTCTTT.

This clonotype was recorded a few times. Here the CDR3 reads CASWRTGGSPLHF. In DNA, the CDR3 is TGTGCCAGCTGGCGAACAGGGGGTTCACCCCTCCACTTT. The chain recombines TRBV6-1 with TRBJ1-6; 8 nucleotides align to TRBD1. CDR1 MNHNS and CDR2 SASEGT come from the germline V gene. The CDR3 is made up of 13 amino acids. V lost 8 bases to trimming and J lost 9 bases; unmatched junction nucleotides: 6.

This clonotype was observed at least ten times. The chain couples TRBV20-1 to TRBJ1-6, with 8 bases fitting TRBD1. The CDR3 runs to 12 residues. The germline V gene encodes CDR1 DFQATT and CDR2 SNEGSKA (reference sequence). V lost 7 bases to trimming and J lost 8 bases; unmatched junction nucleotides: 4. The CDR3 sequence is CSVTGGDSPLHF. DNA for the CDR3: TGCAGTGTAACAGGGGGGGATTCACCCCTCCACTTT.

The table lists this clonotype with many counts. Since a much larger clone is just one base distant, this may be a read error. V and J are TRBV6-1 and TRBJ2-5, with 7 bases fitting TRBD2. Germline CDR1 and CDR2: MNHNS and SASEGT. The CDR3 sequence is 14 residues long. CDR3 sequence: CASLRRAAGETKYF. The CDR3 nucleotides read TGTGCCAGCCTCAGGAGGGCGGCGGGGGAGACCAAGTACTTC.

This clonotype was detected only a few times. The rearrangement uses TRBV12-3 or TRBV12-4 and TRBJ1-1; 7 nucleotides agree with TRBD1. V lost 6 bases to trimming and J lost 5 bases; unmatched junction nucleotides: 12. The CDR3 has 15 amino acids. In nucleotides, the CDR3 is TGTGCCAGCAGCCGAAGACAGGGAGTAAGTACTGAAGCTTTCTTT. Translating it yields CASSRRQGVSTEAFF.

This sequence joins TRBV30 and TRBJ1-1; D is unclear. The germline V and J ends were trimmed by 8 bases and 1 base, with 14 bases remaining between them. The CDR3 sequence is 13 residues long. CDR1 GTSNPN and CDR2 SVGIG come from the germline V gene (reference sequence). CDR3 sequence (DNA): TGTGCCGGGGAAACAGAAGCGAACACTGAAGCTTTCTTT. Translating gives CAGETEANTEAFF. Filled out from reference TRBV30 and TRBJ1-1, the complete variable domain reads SQTIHQWPATLVQPVGSPLSLECTVEGTSNPNLYWYRQAAGRGLQLLFYSVGIGQISSEVPQNLSASRPQDRQFILSSKKLLLSDSGFYLCAGETEANTEAFFGQGTRLTVV.

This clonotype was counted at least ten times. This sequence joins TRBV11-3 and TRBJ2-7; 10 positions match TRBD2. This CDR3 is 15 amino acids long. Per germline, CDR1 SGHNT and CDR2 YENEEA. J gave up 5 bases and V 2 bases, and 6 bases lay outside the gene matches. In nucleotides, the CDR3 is TGTGCCAGCAGCTTACCGGGACTAGCGTTCGACGAGCAGTACTTC. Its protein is CASSLPGLAFDEQYF.

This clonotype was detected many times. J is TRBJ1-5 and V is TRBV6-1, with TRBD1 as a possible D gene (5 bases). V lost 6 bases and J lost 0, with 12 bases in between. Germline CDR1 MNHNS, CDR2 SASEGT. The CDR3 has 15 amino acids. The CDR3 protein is CASRMTESSNQPQHF. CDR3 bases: TGTGCCAGCAGGATGACAGAGAGTAGCAATCAGCCCCAGCATTTT.

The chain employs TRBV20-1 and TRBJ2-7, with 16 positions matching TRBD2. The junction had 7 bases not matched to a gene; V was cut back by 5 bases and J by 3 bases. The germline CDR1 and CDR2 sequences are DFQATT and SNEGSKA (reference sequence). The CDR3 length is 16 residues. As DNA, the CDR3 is TGCAGTGCTCCCGGGACTAGCGGGGGGGCCTTCTACGAGCAGTACTTC. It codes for CSAPGTSGGAFYEQYF.

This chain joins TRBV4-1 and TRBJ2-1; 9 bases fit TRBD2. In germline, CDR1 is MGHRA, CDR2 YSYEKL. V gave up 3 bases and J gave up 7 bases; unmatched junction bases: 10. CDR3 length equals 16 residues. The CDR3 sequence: CASSHAGGRAENEQFF. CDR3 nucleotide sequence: TGCGCCAGCAGCCACGCGGGCGGGAGGGCCGAGAATGAGCAGTTCTTC.